Listed here are 22 T cell receptor beta chains from one sample, sequenced in a study of technical replicates of blood from a few donors (dated by TCRdb to the late 2010s). Library generation was performed with the immunoSEQ multiplex PCR assay. The immuneACCESS repertoire file appears here via TCRdb, limited to in-frame rearrangements. These files lack a portion of the clones; in checked studies, under half of the deficit traces to unresolved V genes, and the cause of the others is not known. Recorded for this sample are approximately 16,000 clones; 86% of them occurred a single time. The leading ten clones occupy more than 9.5% of the sample. Input material: PBMCs. These receptors all stem from a human donor in good health.

V is TRBV7-9 and J is TRBJ2-7, with D possibly TRBD2 on 5 matching bases. This CDR3 has 14 residues. Germline CDR1 reads SEHNR; CDR2 reads FQNEAQ (reference sequence). With 5 bases removed from V and 2 bases from J, the gap between germline ends came to 13 bases. The CDR3 region is CASSLEGPTYEQYF. The CDR3 DNA follows: TGTGCCAGCAGCCTTGAGGGCCCAACCTACGAGCAGTACTTC. The complete variable domain, with remaining parts taken from reference TRBV7-9 and TRBJ2-7, reads DTGVSQNPRHKITKRGQNVTFRCDPISEHNRLYWYRQTLGQGPEFLTYFQNEAQLEKSRLLSDRFSAERPKGSFSTLEIQRTEQGDSAMYLCASSLEGPTYEQYFGPGTRLTVT.

The J gene is TRBJ2-7, the V gene TRBV19, with 7 bases matching TRBD1. The V gene's germline CDR1 is LNHDA and CDR2 SQIVND (reference sequence). CDR3 size: 14 residues. The V and J ends lost 10 bases and 5 bases, in that order; junction bases with no gene match: 14. The CDR3 nucleotides are TGTGCCACAACCGGCAGGGGGAGTACCCACGAGCAGTACTTC. This codes for CATTGRGSTHEQYF.

The chain carries TRBV2 and TRBJ2-1; perhaps TRBD2 as D (6 bases). This CDR3 has 15 amino acids. V lost 3 bases and J lost 4, with 13 bases in between. Germline loops: CDR1 SNHLY, CDR2 FYNNEI. As DNA, the CDR3 is TGTGCCAGCAGTGAGGGGAGGACCCCGTACAATGAGCAGTTCTTC. Translation: CASSEGRTPYNEQFF.

This clone was found a few times. V is TRBV30 and J is TRBJ2-5, with D unclear. The germline V and J ends were trimmed by 5 bases and 7 bases, with 14 bases remaining between them. The CDR3 has 12 amino acids. Germline-derived CDR1 and CDR2 are GTSNPN and SVGIG (reference sequence). The CDR3 bases are TGTGCCTGGGGTCCCGGCCCGGGGACCCAGTACTTC. This gives the protein CAWGPGPGTQYF.

The rearrangement joins TRBV5-1 to TRBJ2-3; D is uncertain. This CDR3 region has 11 residues. V gave up 6 bases and J gave up 2 bases, with 4 bases separating them. Germline CDR1 SGHRS, CDR2 YFSETQ. CDR3 amino acids: CASTNTDTQYF. CDR3 nucleotides: TGCGCCAGCACCAACACAGATACGCAGTATTTT. The variable domain in full, with the rest retrieved from reference TRBV5-1 and TRBJ2-3, is KAGVTQTPRYLIKTRGQQVTLSCSPISGHRSVSWYQQTPGQGLQFLFEYFSETQRNKGNFPGRFSGRQFSNSRSEMNVSTLELGDSALYLCASTNTDTQYFGPGTRLTVL.

V gene TRBV6-1 combines with J gene TRBJ2-6; D remains ambiguous. The V end was cut by 0 bases, the J end by 0 bases, with 3 bases between. CDR3 size: 15 residues. The V gene's germline CDR1 is MNHNS and CDR2 SASEGT. The chain's CDR3 is CASSEASSGANVLTF. The CDR3 coding sequence is TGTGCCAGCAGTGAAGCCAGCTCTGGGGCCAACGTCCTGACTTTC.

The chain is built from TRBV5-4 and TRBJ2-2, with TRBD2 matching 8 bases. Germline CDR1 and CDR2: SGHNT and YYREEE (reference sequence). The CDR3 length is 18 residues. After removal of 0 bases from V and 0 bases from J, the junction contained 7 bases not matched to a gene. The CDR3 DNA sequence: TGTGCCAGCAGCTTGGGGGGGCTAGCGGGCGCGAACACCGGGGAGCTGTTTTTT. Translation gives CASSLGGLAGANTGELFF.

J is TRBJ2-7 and V is TRBV27, with D perhaps matching TRBD1 (5 bases). Deletions cut 6 bases from V and 7 bases from J, with 16 bases between. The CDR3 contains 13 residues. Germline V gene sequence: CDR1 MNHEY, CDR2 SMNVEV (reference sequence). CDR3 DNA sequence: TGTGCCAGCAGCCCAACAGCAGCAGGGGAGCAGTACTTC. It specifies CASSPTAAGEQYF.

The gene calls are TRBV11-1 and TRBJ2-1; TRBD1 is a possible D gene (5 bases). The V end lost 1 base, the J end lost 4 bases, and 14 bases lay between the germline ends. Germline V lookup: CDR1 SGHAT, CDR2 FQDESV (reference sequence). This CDR3 region has 16 residues. CDR3 DNA sequence: TGTGCCAGCAGCTTAGATGGGGCTAGTACTTACAATGAGCAGTTCTTC. This codes for CASSLDGASTYNEQFF.

About this clone: One end of the junction is discordant with germline, which a read error may explain. CDR3 sequence (DNA): TGTGCCAGCAGTGACCAAGGCGGGGGACAGGGTGGGGAGATCCAGTACTTC. Translated, it gives CASSDQGGGQGGEIQYF. The chain carries TRBV6-1 and TRBJ2-5; 9 nucleotides agree with TRBD1. This CDR3 has 17 amino acids. Germline values: CDR1 MNHNS, CDR2 SASEGT.

The gene calls are TRBV4-2 and TRBJ2-6, with 7 bases aligning to TRBD1. Germline trimming cut 4 bases from V and 0 bases from J; bases unmatched to any gene: 15. Germline loops: CDR1 LGHNA, CDR2 YNFKEQ. The CDR3 sequence is 20 residues long. The CDR3 bases are TGTGCCAGCAGCCCGCATAAGAGGACAGGTTTAGGCTCTGGGGCCAACGTCCTGACTTTC. Its translation: CASSPHKRTGLGSGANVLTF.

V is TRBV5-4 and J is TRBJ1-4; weak D call: TRBD1 (6 bases). Germline V gene lookup returns CDR1 SGHNT and CDR2 YYREEE (reference sequence). The ends were cut back, 4 bases at V and 2 bases at J, with 9 bases in the middle. The CDR3 length is 14 residues. Written as DNA, the CDR3 is TGTGCCAGCAGCCCTACAGGGACTAATGAAAAACTGTTTTTT. This encodes CASSPTGTNEKLFF.

The CDR3: CSVEDRWSGRRETQYF. In DNA form, the CDR3 reads TGCAGCGTTGAAGATCGTTGGAGCGGGAGACGAGAGACCCAGTACTTC. The rearrangement uses TRBV29-1 and TRBJ2-5; 8 bases agree with TRBD2. V shed 0 bases and J 4 bases; nucleotides not matched to a gene: 10. This CDR3 region has 16 residues. Germline V gene data show CDR1 as SQVTM and CDR2 as ANQGSEA.

The chain links TRBV6-4 to TRBJ1-5; D possibly corresponds to TRBD1 (5 bases). The CDR3 loop spans 13 amino acids. Looked up from germline, CDR1 is MRHNA and CDR2 is SNTAGT. V was pared by 8 bases and J by 4 bases, with 12 bases between. The CDR3 DNA reads TGTGCCAGCTCTATGACAGAAAATCAGCCCCAGCATTTT. Amino acids: CASSMTENQPQHF.

In its sample, this clone was seen a few times. This chain connects TRBV9 to TRBJ2-1; the match to TRBD2 covers 15 bases. The V and J ends lost 4 bases and 8 bases, in that order; junction bases with no gene match: 7. The CDR3 length is 16 residues. In germline, CDR1 is SGDLS, CDR2 YYNGEE. In DNA form, the CDR3 reads TGTGCCAGCAGCAGGACTAGCGGGAGGGCCCACGATGAGCAGTTCTTC. Amino acid sequence: CASSRTSGRAHDEQFF.

V and J are TRBV19 and TRBJ2-2, with 8 bases matching TRBD1. Trimming removed 4 bases from V and 1 base from J; junction bases left unmatched: 5. Germline CDR1 and CDR2: LNHDA and SQIVND (reference sequence). The CDR3 runs 16 residues. The chain's CDR3 is CASSKSTGVNTGELFF. DNA for the CDR3: TGTGCCAGTAGTAAATCGACAGGGGTGAACACCGGGGAGCTGTTTTTT.

This clone was observed a single time. This CDR3 is CASSEGGGPGELFF. CDR3 sequence (DNA): TGTGCCAGCAGTGAAGGAGGAGGGCCCGGGGAGCTGTTTTTT. The rearrangement uses TRBV6-1 and TRBJ2-2; D is possibly TRBD2 (6 bases). Trimming took off 1 base at V and 6 bases at J, with 9 bases between the two ends. CDR1 MNHNS and CDR2 SASEGT come from the germline V gene. This CDR3 is built from 14 residues.

This clone was detected only a few times. This chain uses TRBV6-5 with TRBJ1-2, with D possibly TRBD1 on 6 matching bases. The CDR3 spans 15 residues. Trimming took off 0 bases at V and 6 bases at J, with 14 bases between the two ends. Germline lookup yields CDR1 MNHEY and CDR2 SVGAGI. CDR3: CASSYSRQEANGYTF. CDR3 nucleotides: TGTGCCAGCAGTTACTCGAGACAGGAAGCAAATGGCTACACCTTC.

This rearrangement joins TRBV6-4 to TRBJ2-5, with 7 positions matching TRBD1. The CDR3 runs 15 residues. Germline-derived CDR1 and CDR2 are MRHNA and SNTAGT. With 8 bases clipped from V and 4 bases from J, the junction kept 13 bases outside the gene matches. The CDR3 sequence: CASRFKQGKVETQYF. DNA of the CDR3: TGTGCCAGCCGTTTTAAACAGGGGAAAGTAGAGACCCAGTACTTC.

The J gene is TRBJ1-1, the V gene TRBV11-2; D is uncertain. CDR1 and CDR2 from the germline V gene are SGHAT and FQNNGV. The CDR3 is made up of 13 amino acids. Trimming left V 1 base short and J 5 bases short, with 8 bases between. CDR3 sequence: CASSLGVRTEAFF. The CDR3 bases are TGTGCCAGCAGCTTAGGAGTTCGGACTGAAGCTTTCTTT.

The chain uses TRBV7-9 and TRBJ1-1; D may be TRBD1 (6 bases). The CDR3 has 15 residues. CDR1 and CDR2 from the germline V gene are SEHNR and FQNEAQ (reference sequence). V was shortened by 4 bases and J by 4 bases, with 16 bases between the two germline ends. In nucleotides, the CDR3 is TGTGCCAGCAGCTGGGATGGGGGCCGAGGCACTGAAGCTTTCTTT. Protein: CASSWDGGRGTEAFF.

J is TRBJ1-4 and V is TRBV10-2, with 9 bases aligning to TRBD1. The CDR3 extends over 16 amino acids. Per the germline V gene, CDR1 is WSHSY and CDR2 is SAAADI. V shed 2 bases, J shed 7 bases, and the junction held 8 bases outside the gene matches. The DNA of the CDR3 is TGCGCCAGCAGTGAGCCGGGACAGGGTTTCGGTGAAAAACTGTTTTTT. Its translation is CASSEPGQGFGEKLFF.